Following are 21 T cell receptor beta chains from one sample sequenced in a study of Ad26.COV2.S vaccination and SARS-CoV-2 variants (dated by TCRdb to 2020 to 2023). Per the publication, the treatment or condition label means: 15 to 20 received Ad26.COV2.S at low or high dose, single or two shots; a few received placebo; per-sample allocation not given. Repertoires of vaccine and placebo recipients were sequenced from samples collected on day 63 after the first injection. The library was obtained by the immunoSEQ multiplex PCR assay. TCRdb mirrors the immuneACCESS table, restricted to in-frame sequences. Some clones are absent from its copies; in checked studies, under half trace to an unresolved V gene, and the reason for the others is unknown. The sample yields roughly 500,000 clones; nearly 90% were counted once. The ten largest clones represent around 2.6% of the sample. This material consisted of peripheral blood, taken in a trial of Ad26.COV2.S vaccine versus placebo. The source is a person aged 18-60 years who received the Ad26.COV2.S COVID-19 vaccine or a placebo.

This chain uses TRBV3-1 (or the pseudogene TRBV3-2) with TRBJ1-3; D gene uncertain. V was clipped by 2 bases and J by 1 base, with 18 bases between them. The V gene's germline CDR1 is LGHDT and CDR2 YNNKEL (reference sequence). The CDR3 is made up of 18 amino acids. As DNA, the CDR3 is TGTGCCAGCAGCCAAAGTCGATTCGGAGCGGGTTCTGGAAACACCATATATTTT. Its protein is CASSQSRFGAGSGNTIYF.

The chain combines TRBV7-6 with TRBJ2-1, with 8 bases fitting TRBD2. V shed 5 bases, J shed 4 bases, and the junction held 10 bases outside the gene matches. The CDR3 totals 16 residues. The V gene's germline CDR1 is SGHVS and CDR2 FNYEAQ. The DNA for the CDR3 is TGTGCCAGCAGCCAAATGAGCGGGAGAGGTTACAATGAGCAGTTCTTC. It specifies CASSQMSGRGYNEQFF.

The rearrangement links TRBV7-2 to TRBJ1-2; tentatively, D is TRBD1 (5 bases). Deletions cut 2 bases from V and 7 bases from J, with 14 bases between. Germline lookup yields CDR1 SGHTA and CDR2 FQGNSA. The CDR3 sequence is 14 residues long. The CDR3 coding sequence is TGTGCCAGCAGCTTAAGTTGGGGGGATGGTGGCTACACCTTC. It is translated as CASSLSWGDGGYTF.

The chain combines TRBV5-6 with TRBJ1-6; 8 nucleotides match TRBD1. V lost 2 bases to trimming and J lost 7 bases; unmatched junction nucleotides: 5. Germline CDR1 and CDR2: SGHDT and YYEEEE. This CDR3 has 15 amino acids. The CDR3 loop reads CASSLTPGGNSPLHF. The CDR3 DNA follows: TGTGCCAGCAGCTTAACGCCAGGGGGCAATTCACCCCTCCACTTT.

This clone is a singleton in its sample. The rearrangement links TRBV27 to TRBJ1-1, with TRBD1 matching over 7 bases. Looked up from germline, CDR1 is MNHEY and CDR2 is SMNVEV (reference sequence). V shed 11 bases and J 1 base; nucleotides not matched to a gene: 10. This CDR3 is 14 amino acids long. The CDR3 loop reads CASGGIPENTEAFF. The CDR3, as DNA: TGTGCCTCAGGGGGGATTCCCGAGAACACTGAAGCTTTCTTT.

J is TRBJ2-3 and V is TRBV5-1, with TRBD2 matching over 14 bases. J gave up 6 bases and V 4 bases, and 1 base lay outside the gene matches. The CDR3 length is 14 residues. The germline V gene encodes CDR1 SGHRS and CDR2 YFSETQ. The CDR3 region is CASSGTSGGDTQYF. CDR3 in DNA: TGCGCCAGCAGCGGGACTAGCGGGGGCGATACGCAGTATTTT.

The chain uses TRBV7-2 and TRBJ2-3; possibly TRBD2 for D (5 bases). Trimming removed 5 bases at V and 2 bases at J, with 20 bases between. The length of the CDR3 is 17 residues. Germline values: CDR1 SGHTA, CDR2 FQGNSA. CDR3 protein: CASSETWAGRSTDTQYF. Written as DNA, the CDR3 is TGTGCCAGCAGCGAAACCTGGGCGGGTCGATCCACAGATACGCAGTATTTT.

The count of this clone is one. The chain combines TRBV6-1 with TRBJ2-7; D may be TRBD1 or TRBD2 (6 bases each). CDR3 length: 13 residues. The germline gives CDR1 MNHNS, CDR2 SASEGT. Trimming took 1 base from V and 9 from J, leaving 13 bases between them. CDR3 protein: CASSEGRGLGQYV. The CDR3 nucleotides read TGTGCCAGCAGTGAAGGTCGGGGGCTGGGGCAGTACGTC.

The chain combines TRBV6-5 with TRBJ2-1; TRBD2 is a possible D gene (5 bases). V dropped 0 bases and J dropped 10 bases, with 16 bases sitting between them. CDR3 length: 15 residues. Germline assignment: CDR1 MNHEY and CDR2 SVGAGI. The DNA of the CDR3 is TGTGCCAGCAGTTACTCCGGCGGGCCCGGTGCCGAGCAGTTCTTC. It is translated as CASSYSGGPGAEQFF.

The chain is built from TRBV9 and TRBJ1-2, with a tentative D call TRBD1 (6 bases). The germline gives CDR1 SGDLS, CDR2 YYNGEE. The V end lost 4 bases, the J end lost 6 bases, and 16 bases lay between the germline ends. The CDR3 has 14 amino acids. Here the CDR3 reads CASSPTGASHGYTF. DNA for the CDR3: TGTGCCAGCAGCCCCACGGGGGCGTCGCATGGCTACACCTTC.

CDR3 sequence: CASTRGQGVQPQHF. The CDR3, as DNA: TGTGCCAGCACCCGGGGGCAGGGAGTCCAGCCCCAGCATTTT. This chain uses TRBV13 with TRBJ1-5; tentatively, D is TRBD1 (6 bases). The germline V and J ends were trimmed by 7 bases and 7 bases, with 17 bases remaining between them. This CDR3 has 14 residues. Germline lookup yields CDR1 PRHDT and CDR2 FYEKMQ (reference sequence). Using reference TRBV13 and TRBJ1-5 for the parts outside the CDR3, the full variable domain is AAGVIQSPRHLIKEKRETATLKCYPIPRHDTVYWYQQGPGQDPQFLISFYEKMQSDKGSIPDRFSAQQFSDYHSELNMSSLELGDSALYFCASTRGQGVQPQHFGDGTRLSIL.

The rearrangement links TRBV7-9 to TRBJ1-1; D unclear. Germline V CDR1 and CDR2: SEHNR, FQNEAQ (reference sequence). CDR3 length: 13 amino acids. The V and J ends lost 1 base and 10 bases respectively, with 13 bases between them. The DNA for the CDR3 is TGTGCCAGCAGCTTAGAAATGAGGGATGTAGCTTTCTTT. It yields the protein CASSLEMRDVAFF.

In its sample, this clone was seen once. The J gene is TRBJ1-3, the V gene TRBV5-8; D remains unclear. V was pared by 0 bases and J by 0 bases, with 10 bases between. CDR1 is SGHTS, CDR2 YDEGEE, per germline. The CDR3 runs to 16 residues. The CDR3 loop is CASSLEIEFSGNTIYF. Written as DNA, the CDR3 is TGTGCCAGCAGCTTGGAAATAGAGTTCTCTGGAAACACCATATATTTT.

In nucleotides, the CDR3 is TGCGCCAGCAGCGTGCAGGCGGGCTCAACTAATGAAAAACTGTTTTTT. It specifies CASSVQAGSTNEKLFF. The gene calls are TRBV5-1 and TRBJ1-4; D not certain. The CDR3 is 16 amino acids. Looked up from germline, CDR1 is SGHRS and CDR2 is YFSETQ. The V gene lost 4 bases and the J gene lost 0 bases, with 13 bases spanning the gap.

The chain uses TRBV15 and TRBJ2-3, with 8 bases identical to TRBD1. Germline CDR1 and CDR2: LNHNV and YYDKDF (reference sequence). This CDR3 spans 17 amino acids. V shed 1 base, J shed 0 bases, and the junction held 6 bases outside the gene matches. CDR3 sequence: CATSRGTGTSSTDTQYF. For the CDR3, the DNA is TGTGCCACCAGCAGAGGGACAGGGACTTCTAGCACAGATACGCAGTATTTT.

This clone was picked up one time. The CDR3: CASSLNNEQFF. Here the CDR3 DNA reads TGTGCCAGCAGTTTAAACAATGAGCAGTTCTTC. This chain joins TRBV28 and TRBJ2-1; D is unresolved. Germline V lookup: CDR1 MDHEN, CDR2 SYDVKM. V lost 2 bases, J lost 5 bases, and 1 base lay in between. This CDR3 has 11 residues.

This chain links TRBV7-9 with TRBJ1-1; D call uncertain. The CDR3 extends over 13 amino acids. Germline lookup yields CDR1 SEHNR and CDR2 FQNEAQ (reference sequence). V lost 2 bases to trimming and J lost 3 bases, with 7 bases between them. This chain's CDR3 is CASSLSRDTEAFF. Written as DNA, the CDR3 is TGTGCCAGCAGCTTATCGCGGGACACTGAAGCTTTCTTT.

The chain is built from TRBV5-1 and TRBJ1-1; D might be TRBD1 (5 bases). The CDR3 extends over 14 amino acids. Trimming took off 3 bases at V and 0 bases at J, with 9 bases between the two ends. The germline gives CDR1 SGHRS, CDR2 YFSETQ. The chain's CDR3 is CASSWTDMNTEAFF. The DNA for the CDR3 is TGCGCCAGCAGCTGGACGGACATGAACACTGAAGCTTTCTTT. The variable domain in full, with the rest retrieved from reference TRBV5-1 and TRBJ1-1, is KAGVTQTPRYLIKTRGQQVTLSCSPISGHRSVSWYQQTPGQGLQFLFEYFSETQRNKGNFPGRFSGRQFSNSRSEMNVSTLELGDSALYLCASSWTDMNTEAFFGQGTRLTVV.

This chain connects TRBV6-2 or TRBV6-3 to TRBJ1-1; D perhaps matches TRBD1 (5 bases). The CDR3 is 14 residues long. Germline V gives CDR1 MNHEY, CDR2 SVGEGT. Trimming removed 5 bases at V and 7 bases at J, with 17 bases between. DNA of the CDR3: TGTGCCAGCAGTCCCGACAGAAGTTGGGGTGAAGCTTTCTTT. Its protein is CASSPDRSWGEAFF.

The CDR3 protein is CASSWRRGPSLNTEAFF. CDR3 coding DNA: TGTGCCAGCAGCTGGCGGAGGGGACCTTCTCTGAACACTGAAGCTTTCTTT. The chain has TRBV5-6 and TRBJ1-1, with a weak D call TRBD1 (5 bases). The germline V gene encodes CDR1 SGHDT and CDR2 YYEEEE. The V and J ends lost 3 bases and 0 bases respectively, with 18 bases between them. This CDR3 is 17 amino acids long.

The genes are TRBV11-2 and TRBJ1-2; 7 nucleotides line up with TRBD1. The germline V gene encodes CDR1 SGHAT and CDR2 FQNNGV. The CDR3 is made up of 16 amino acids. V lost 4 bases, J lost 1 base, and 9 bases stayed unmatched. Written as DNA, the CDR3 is TGTGCCAGCAGCTCAGATCGGGGACAGATTAACTATGGCTACACCTTC. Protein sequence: CASSSDRGQINYGYTF.